Each of the 11 T cell receptor beta chains below was sequenced from the same sample in a study of T cells after yellow fever vaccination (dated by TCRdb to about 2019). Libraries were built with 5' RACE. Instrument on record: Illumina NovaSeq 6000. TCRdb applied fastp at Q25 and MiXCR to the public reads, then kept only in-frame beta chains. Merged by CDR3 protein, the rows form single entries marked with the most common genes and DNA. In this sample the table shows about 120,000 distinct CDR3 sequences, more than 7.5% of which occur a single time. The ten largest clonotypes hold about 40% of the sample. Reading the label with the study, this specimen's treatment or condition is: live attenuated yellow fever vaccine strain. The sequences come from CD8+ T cells sorted from PBMCs, collected on the day of the yellow fever booster vaccination. The receptors stem from a man younger than 30 who received the YFV17D yellow fever vaccine.

There are many counts of this clonotype. The chain recombines TRBV6-2 or TRBV6-3 with TRBJ1-6, with D perhaps matching TRBD1 (6 bases). V was shortened by 0 bases and J by 7 bases, with 10 bases between the two germline ends. The CDR3 runs to 15 residues. From germline, CDR1 is MNHEY and CDR2 SVGEGT. CDR3 nucleotides: TGTGCCAGCAGTTACTCGGGGGCGGACAATTCACCCCTCCACTTT. It is translated as CASSYSGADNSPLHF.

This clonotype appeared a few times. V usage is TRBV4-1 and J usage is TRBJ2-3; TRBD2 aligns across 10 bases. Germline V gene lookup returns CDR1 MGHRA and CDR2 YSYEKL. V lost 6 bases and J lost 1; bases outside the gene matches: 13. The CDR3 loop spans 18 amino acids. The CDR3 DNA reads as TGCGCCAGCAGTAGACTAGCGGGTCCCCCTTGGGGCACAGATACGCAGTATTTT. This codes for CASSRLAGPPWGTDTQYF.

The V call is TRBV7-9, the J call TRBJ2-2; TRBD2 agrees at 8 bases. CDR3 length equals 16 residues. The ends lost 5 bases at V and 2 bases at J; junction bases unmatched: 7. The V gene's germline CDR1 is SEHNR and CDR2 FQNEAQ (reference sequence). The CDR3 DNA follows: TGTGCCAGCAGCCGGGGGGGTAGCCTCAACACCGGGGAGCTGTTTTTT. It encodes CASSRGGSLNTGELFF.

The V call is TRBV4-1, the J call TRBJ1-2; the D is unclear. With 1 base removed from V and 8 bases from J, the gap between germline ends came to 17 bases. This CDR3 contains 15 residues. Germline CDR1 is MGHRA and CDR2 is YSYEKL. Here the CDR3 DNA reads TGCGCCAGCAGCCAAGTATTCGGCGGGGAGTACGGCTACACCTTC. Translated: CASSQVFGGEYGYTF.

V and J are TRBV6-5 and TRBJ2-3; no clear D gene. Trimming took off 1 base at V and 4 bases at J, with 6 bases between the two ends. Germline CDR1 reads MNHEY; CDR2 reads SVGAGI. CDR3 length equals 13 residues. CDR3 sequence reads: CASSYWKSDTQYF. The DNA for the CDR3 is TGTGCCAGCAGTTACTGGAAGTCAGATACGCAGTATTTT.

This clonotype was found a few times. V is TRBV4-2 and J is TRBJ2-7; D call uncertain. Germline lookup yields CDR1 LGHNA and CDR2 YNFKEQ. With 1 base removed from V and 0 bases from J, the gap between germline ends came to 7 bases. The CDR3 loop spans 14 amino acids. CDR3: CASSQGAASYEQYV. CDR3 nucleotides: TGTGCCAGCAGCCAAGGGGCAGCCTCCTACGAGCAGTACGTC.

The chain recombines TRBV18 with TRBJ2-3; 8 nucleotides align to TRBD1. The CDR3 consists of 19 residues. With V trimmed by 2 bases and J by 3 bases, 16 bases remained unmatched. CDR1 and CDR2 from the germline V gene are KGHSH and LQKENI. CDR3 coding DNA: TGTGCCAGCTCACCAACGGGTCGGACGGGCCACAGGGGGACAGATACGCAGTATTTT. It yields the protein CASSPTGRTGHRGTDTQYF.

This clonotype has a single count. V usage is TRBV6-5 and J usage is TRBJ1-1; possible D gene TRBD1, 5 bases. V was clipped by 2 bases and J by 5 bases, with 9 bases between them. This CDR3 contains 13 residues. CDR1 and CDR2 (germline): MNHEY, SVGAGI. Here the CDR3 reads CASSYTGGTEAFF. CDR3 DNA sequence: TGTGCCAGCAGTTACACCGGGGGGACTGAAGCTTTCTTT.

V is TRBV12-3 or TRBV12-4 and J is TRBJ2-7, with D perhaps TRBD1 (6 bases). The CDR3 runs 12 residues. The germline V and J ends were trimmed by 5 bases and 5 bases, with 10 bases remaining between them. The CDR3 here is CASSQQGHEQYV. The CDR3 DNA reads TGTGCCAGCAGTCAGCAGGGGCACGAGCAGTACGTC.

This clonotype was counted a few times. V is TRBV6-2 or TRBV6-3 and J is TRBJ1-1; the D is unclear. Germline CDR1 reads MNHEY; CDR2 reads SVGEGT. The CDR3 runs to 14 residues. Trimming removed 3 bases at V and 5 bases at J, with 13 bases between. CDR3 sequence (DNA): TGTGCCAGCAGTTATTCAGGAATAGGGACTGAAGCTTTCTTT. Its translation: CASSYSGIGTEAFF.

This clonotype was counted ten times or more. V and J are TRBV12-3 or TRBV12-4 and TRBJ2-7; D uncertain. This CDR3 comprises 12 residues. With 3 bases removed from V and 4 bases from J, the gap between germline ends came to 7 bases. CDR3 amino acids: CASSFVGYEQYF. In nucleotides, the CDR3 is TGTGCCAGCAGTTTCGTGGGTTACGAGCAGTACTTC.